This TCR beta chain was recovered during a study of hypomethylating agent response in myelodysplastic syndrome (dated by TCRdb to the early 2020s). With regard to the full study: The hypomethylating agents azacitidine (about 75% of the 11) or decitabine (3 of 11) were used to treat the patients. The cohort was composed of 9 or 10 male and a couple of female myelodysplastic syndrome patients. Patients had a mean age of about 76 +/- 6.4 years, and a diploid cytogenetic profile was the most common. TET2 mutation was identified most frequently, being present in 5 of 11 patients. Complete response or hematologic improvement was achieved by six patients, and four or five patients were classified as non-responders. Complete response or hematologic improvement counted as response, and patients meeting neither criterion were classed as non-responders.

The library was obtained by the immunoSEQ multiplex PCR assay. Survey resolution was applied, with two replicates of around 200 ng each being run for a total of around 400 ng of DNA per sample. Using multiplex PCR primers aimed at V and J genes, the hsTCRB kit picked up rearranged TCRB sequences in genomic DNA. To amplify the CDR3 region, the first PCR ran for 31 cycles with the QIAGEN Multiplex PCR Kit. Sample barcodes and Illumina adapters were added to each replicate in an 8-cycle second PCR. Pooled libraries were quantified using a QuantStudio 6 and the KAPA library quantification kit. Approximately 15 pM of pooled libraries was sequenced on an Illumina MiSeq using 156-cycle single-end reads and a 15-cycle index read. The study's own analysis went as follows. Of more than 150,000 unique clonotypes, about 1.6% were flagged by VDJdb annotation as previously reported viral-epitope-specific. Raw reads were processed into normalized, annotated TCRB repertoires with the immunoSEQ Data Assistant and immunoSEQ Analyzer. Clonotypes were analyzed with BioAnalyzer and version 0.6.5 of the immunarch R package. Every repertoire was downsampled to the clone count of the smallest repertoire before richness was estimated. Fisher's exact tests classified clonotypes as expanded, contracted or novel, with novel meaning zero frequency before treatment. Significantly changed CDR3 beta sequences were clustered with GLIPH2 using simulation_depth=1000 and kmer_min_depth=3, and CDR3s shorter than five residues were excluded. TCRdb obtained this table from immuneACCESS and retained in-frame rearrangements with V and J assigned. These tables miss some clones; where compared with another copy, unresolved V genes account for less than half of the shortfall, and the remainder is unexplained. V and J calls and clone size come straight from that table; D and trimming were deduced from the DNA. The table for this sample lists several thousand clones; 81% of them were counted only once. Around a sixth of the sample goes to the ten largest clones.

T-cell subsets were not sorted, so the analysis was performed on bulk bone marrow. Bone marrow from roughly 10 myelodysplastic syndrome patients, collected before and after hypomethylating agent therapy, underwent immunosequencing of the TCR beta CDR3 regions. To track the repertoire longitudinally, every patient provided one baseline bone marrow along with two to three bone marrows taken at different post-treatment timepoints. Whole bone marrow served as the source for genomic DNA extraction, with DNA quality checked using TapeStation, NanoDrop OneC and PicoGreen assays. This clone has a handful of counts. The clone's antigen remains unknown. No base-level quality is on record; no much larger clone is a single base apart. The paper as a whole reports these results and caveats: Responders more often showed novel clonotypes emerging, while non-responders displayed more contracted clonotypes after treatment. Because the healthy control donors and the MDS patients were not matched by age, the comparison between MDS and healthy samples could have been affected. The shared GLIPH2 clusters might recognize novel MDS antigens, but this possibility was not confirmed and requires experimental validation. No significant change in richness, rarefaction diversity or clonality was detected after hypomethylating agent treatment, either across all patients or within response groups. Only about 11 patients were analyzed, so the cohort was small.

The clonotype comes from a human donor with myelodysplastic syndrome. The sequencing here drew on bone marrow, taken before or after starting hypomethylating agent treatment for myelodysplastic syndrome (not recorded which).

The CDR3 amino acid sequence is: CASSIAGSSNQPQHF. The bases are TGTGCCAGTAGTATAGCAGGGTCGAGCAATCAGCCCCAGCATTTT. Here the chain combines TRBV19 and TRBJ1-5, with TRBD1 perhaps the D gene, on 5 matching bases. CDR1 and CDR2 (LNHDA, SQIVND) derive from the germline V gene (reference sequence). Reading from cysteine to phenylalanine, the CDR3 counts 15 amino acids. The entry retains the CDR3 DNA only, 45 bases that are in frame from base 1. V and J lose 1 base and 1 base, and a span of 8 bases separates them.